This T cell receptor (beta chain) was identified in a study of CD8 T cells in ankylosing spondylitis. This clonotype was picked up a small number of times. Trimming left V 0 bases short and J 5 bases short, with 14 bases between. This CDR3 region has 15 residues. Germline CDR1 reads SGHNT; CDR2 reads YYREEE (reference sequence). Via MiXCR, TCRdb re-called the 5' RACE reads, giving one row per CDR3 protein. The table includes 80,000 to 90,000 distinct CDR3 sequences, around 30% detected once. Source material: blood, either unsorted or a sorted T cell fraction (not recorded which). This sequence originates from a male donor with ankylosing spondylitis or in good health (not recorded which). The rearrangement links TRBV5-4 to TRBJ2-5; D gene ambiguous. The CDR3 DNA is TGTGCCAGCAGCTTGGAGTCCCATGGAAGGGAGACCCAGTACTTC. Its protein is CASSLESHGRETQYF.